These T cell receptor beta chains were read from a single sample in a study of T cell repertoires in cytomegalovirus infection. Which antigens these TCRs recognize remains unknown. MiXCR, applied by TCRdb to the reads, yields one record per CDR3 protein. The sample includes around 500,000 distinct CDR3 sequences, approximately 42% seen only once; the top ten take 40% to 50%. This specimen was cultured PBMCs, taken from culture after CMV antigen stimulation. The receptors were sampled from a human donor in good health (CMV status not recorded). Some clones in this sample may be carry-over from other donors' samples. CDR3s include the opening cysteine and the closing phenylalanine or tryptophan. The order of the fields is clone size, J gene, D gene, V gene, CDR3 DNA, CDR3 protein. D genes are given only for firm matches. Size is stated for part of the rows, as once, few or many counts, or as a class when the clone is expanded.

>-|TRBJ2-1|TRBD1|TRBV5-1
TGCGCCAGCAGCCGGGACCCGACAGGGGGCGGGAATGAGCAGTTCTTC
CASSRDPTGGGNEQFF
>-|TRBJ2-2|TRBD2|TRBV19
TGTGCCAGTAGTCCAGAGACTAGCGGGAGTTTCACCGGGGAGCTGTTTTTT
CASSPETSGSFTGELFF
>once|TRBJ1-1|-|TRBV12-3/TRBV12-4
TGTGCCAGTTACCCGGGGGGGGGCAGGGATAAAAGGGAAGCTTTCTTT
CASYPGGGRDKREAFF
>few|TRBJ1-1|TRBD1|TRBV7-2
TGTGCCAGCAGGAACCTCGAGGGGGCGCCGGGTGAAGCTTTCTTT
CASRNLEGAPGEAFF
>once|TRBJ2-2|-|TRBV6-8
TGTGCCAGCACCGCCGATACGAACACCGGGGAGCTGTTTTTT
CASTADTNTGELFF
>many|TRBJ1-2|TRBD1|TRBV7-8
TGTGCCAGCAGCTTAGTTCCGGGACAGCTAAACTATGGCTACACCTTC
CASSLVPGQLNYGYTF
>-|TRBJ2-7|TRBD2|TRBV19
TGTGCCAGTAGTACTGTGGGGGGGGAGCAGTACTTC
CASSTVGGEQYF
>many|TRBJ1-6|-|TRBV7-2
TGTGCCAGCAGCTCGCGGCAGGGGAATTCACCCCTCCACTTT
CASSSRQGNSPLHF
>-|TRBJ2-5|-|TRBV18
TGTGCCAGCTCACCTCGGACAGACCAAGAGACCCAGTACTTC
CASSPRTDQETQYF
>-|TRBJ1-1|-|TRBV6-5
TGTGCCAGCAGTTACTCGGGGGTGGGGACTGAAGCTTTCTTT
CASSYSGVGTEAFF
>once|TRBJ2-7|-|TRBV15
TGTGCCACCAGCACGCGCGCCGGCAACGAGCAGTACTTC
CATSTRAGNEQYF
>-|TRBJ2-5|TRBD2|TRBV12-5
TGTGCTAGTGGACGGGGAGGGGAGACCCAGTACTTC
CASGRGGETQYF
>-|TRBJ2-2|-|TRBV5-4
TGTGCCAGCAGCTTGCCAGGGGTTTCCGGGGAGCTGTTTTTT
CASSLPGVSGELFF
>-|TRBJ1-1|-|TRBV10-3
TGTGCCATCAGTGTCAGGGTGAAGGACACTGAAGCTTTCTTT
CAISVRVKDTEAFF
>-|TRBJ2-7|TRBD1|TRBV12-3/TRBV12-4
TGTGCCAGCAGTTTGGGACAGTCATTGACCTACGAGCAGTACTTC
CASSLGQSLTYEQYF
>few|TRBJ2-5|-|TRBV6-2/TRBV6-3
TGTGCCAGCAGTCGGGGACCACCAGAGACCCAGTACTTC
CASSRGPPETQYF
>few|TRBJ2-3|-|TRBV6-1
TGTGCCAGCAGTGATCTGGGCTTCGATACGCAGTATTTT
CASSDLGFDTQYF
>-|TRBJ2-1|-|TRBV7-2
TGTGCCAGCAGCTTCCTCCTCGGTTTGTCTGAGCAGTTCTTC
CASSFLLGLSEQFF
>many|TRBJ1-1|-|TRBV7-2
TGTGCCAGCAGCTTAGAGGCGGGGTACGAAGCTTTCTTT
CASSLEAGYEAFF
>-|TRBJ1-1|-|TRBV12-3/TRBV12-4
TGTGCCAGCAGCGACAACAGGGCAGGGATCACTGAAGCTTTCTTT
CASSDNRAGITEAFF
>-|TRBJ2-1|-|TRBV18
TGTGCCAGCTCACCACGAGGCAGGGGTCCCTTTGAGCAGTTCTTC
CASSPRGRGPFEQFF
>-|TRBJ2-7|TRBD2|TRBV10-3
TGTGCCATCAGTGAGTCGAGTCGGGGGGGCGGCGAGCAGTACTTC
CAISESSRGGGEQYF
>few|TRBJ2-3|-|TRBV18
TGTGCCAGCTCACCAAGGACGGGATTCGGAGATACGCAGTATTTT
CASSPRTGFGDTQYF
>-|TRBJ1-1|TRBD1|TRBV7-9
TGTGCCAGCAGCGTAGGACAGGAGAACACTGAAGCTTTCTTT
CASSVGQENTEAFF
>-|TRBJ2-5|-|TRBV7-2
TGTGCCAGCAGCCTCCAGGGACCGCGAGAGACCCAGTACTTC
CASSLQGPRETQYF
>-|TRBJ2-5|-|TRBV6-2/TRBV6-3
TGTGCCAGCAGCCAAGCGTCGGGCCGGCGGGAGACCCAGTACTTC
CASSQASGRRETQYF
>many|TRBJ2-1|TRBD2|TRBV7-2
TGTGCCAGCAGCCTACAAGGGGCTAGCGGGGGGCGCTCCTACAATGAGCAGTTCTTC
CASSLQGASGGRSYNEQFF
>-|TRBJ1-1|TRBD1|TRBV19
TGTGCCAGTATGGGGACAGCGTCGGGCACTGAAGCTTTCTTT
CASMGTASGTEAFF
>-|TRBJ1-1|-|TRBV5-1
TGCGCCAGCAGCAGACAGGTGAACACTGAAGCTTTCTTT
CASSRQVNTEAFF
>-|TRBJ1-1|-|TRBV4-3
TGCGCCAGCAGCCAAGCAGCAGACACCATCAACACTGAAGCTTTCTTT
CASSQAADTINTEAFF
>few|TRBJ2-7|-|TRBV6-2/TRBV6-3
TGTGCCAGCAGGAGGACTGCAGGGAGGCTCGACTCCTACGAGCAGTACTTC
CASRRTAGRLDSYEQYF
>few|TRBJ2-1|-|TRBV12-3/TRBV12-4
TGTGCCAGCAGTTCGGCGGGGACACGTGGATCCTACAATGAGCAGTTCTTC
CASSSAGTRGSYNEQFF
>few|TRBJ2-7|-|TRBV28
TGTGCCAGCAGGCACAACTCCTACGAGCAGTACTTC
CASRHNSYEQYF
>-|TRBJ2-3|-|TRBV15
TGTGCCACCAGCAAGAACCGGGTGGGGGGCACAGATACGCAGTATTTT
CATSKNRVGGTDTQYF
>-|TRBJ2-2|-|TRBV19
TGTGCCAGTAGTATAGCCTCCCGACCAAGCGGGGAGCTGTTTTTT
CASSIASRPSGELFF
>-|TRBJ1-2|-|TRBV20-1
TGCAGTGCTAGGGACCGAAGTGGCTACACCTTC
CSARDRSGYTF
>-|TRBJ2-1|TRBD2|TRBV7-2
TGTGCCAGCAGCCCTCCGGGACTAGCGGGTTGGCCCCTGTTCTTC
CASSPPGLAGWPLFF
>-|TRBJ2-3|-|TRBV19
TGTGCCAGTAGTCTCCGAGATCCCCCAGATACGCAGTATTTT
CASSLRDPPDTQYF
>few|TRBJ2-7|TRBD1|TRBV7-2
TGTGCCAGCAGCTATCGGACAGGAGACTACGAGCAGTACTTC
CASSYRTGDYEQYF
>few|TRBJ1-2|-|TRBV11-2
TGTGCCAGCAGCCAACAGGGCGTCTATGGCTACACCTTC
CASSQQGVYGYTF
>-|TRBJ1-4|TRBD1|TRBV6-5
TGTGCCAGCAGCTCTAGCGGGACAGGGAATGAAAAACTGTTTTTT
CASSSSGTGNEKLFF
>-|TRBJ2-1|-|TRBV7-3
TGTGCCAGCAGCTTCCCCGGAGGGTCCTACAATGAGCAGTTCTTC
CASSFPGGSYNEQFF
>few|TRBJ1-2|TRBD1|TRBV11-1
TGTGCCAGCAGCTCGCCGACAGGGGAGGAAGGCTACACCTTC
CASSSPTGEEGYTF
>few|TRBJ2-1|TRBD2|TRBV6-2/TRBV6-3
TGTGCCAGCATGTATTTTGAGCGGGGGGGATACAATGAGCAGTTCTTC
CASMYFERGGYNEQFF
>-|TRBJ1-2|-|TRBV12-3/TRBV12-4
TGTGCCAGCAGGAGAGGGGGTCTCGGAGGAAATTGG
CASRRGGLGGNW
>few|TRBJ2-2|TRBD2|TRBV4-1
TGCGCCAGCAGCCAAGTACTAGCGGGTCGGACCGGGGAGCTGTTTTTT
CASSQVLAGRTGELFF
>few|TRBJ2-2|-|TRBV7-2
TGTGCCAGCAGCTTATTTAACCAGAACACCGGGGAGCTGTTTTTT
CASSLFNQNTGELFF
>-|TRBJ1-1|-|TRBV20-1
TGCAGTGCTAGGTCCCTCCGGGGGGACACTGAAGCTTTCTTT
CSARSLRGDTEAFF
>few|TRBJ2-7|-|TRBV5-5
TGTGCCAGCAGTGTTGACAGCTTTCTCTCCTACGAGCAGTACTTC
CASSVDSFLSYEQYF
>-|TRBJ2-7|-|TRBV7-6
TGTGCCAGCAGCCCCTCCCTGGGACTCCCTGGGGAGTACGAGCAGTACTTC
CASSPSLGLPGEYEQYF
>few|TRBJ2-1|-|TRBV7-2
TGTGCCAGCAGCTTTGACCGGCAGTTCTTC
CASSFDRQFF
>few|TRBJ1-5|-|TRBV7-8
TGTGCCAGCAGCTTAACTAGGCGCAAGGCCAATCAGCCCCAGCATTTT
CASSLTRRKANQPQHF
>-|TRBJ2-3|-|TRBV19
TGTGCCAGTAGCCAGGGAAATACGCAGTATTTT
CASSQGNTQYF
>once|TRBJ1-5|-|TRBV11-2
TGTGCCAGCAGCTTAGTTGGGAGAGAGGCCCAGCATTTT
CASSLVGREAQHF
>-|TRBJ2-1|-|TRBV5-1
TGCGCCAGCAGCAACGACGTTGAGCAGTTCTTC
CASSNDVEQFF